The 32 T cell receptor beta chains below were found in one sample sequenced in a study of blood T cell repertoires in COVID-19. Sequenced by immunoSEQ multiplex PCR; TCRdb stores in-frame clones only, minus some. Of approximately 150,000 clones in the sample, approximately 85% were seen once. Sequencing was done on a sample of peripheral blood. The source of these receptors is a man between 65 and 85 years old with acute or convalescent COVID-19.

The chain carries TRBV6-2 or TRBV6-3 and TRBJ1-3; 7 nucleotides match TRBD1. The CDR3 consists of 15 residues. Germline V lookup: CDR1 MNHEY, CDR2 SVGEGT. V lost 6 bases to trimming and J lost 4 bases; unmatched junction nucleotides: 9. CDR3 region: CASSSQGQRGNTIYF. The DNA of the CDR3 is TGTGCCAGCAGCTCACAGGGGCAACGGGGAAACACCATATATTTT.

The rearrangement joins TRBV3-1 (or the pseudogene TRBV3-2) to TRBJ2-4, with D uncertain. V was trimmed by 1 base and J by 15 bases, leaving 16 bases between them. Germline-derived CDR1 and CDR2 are LGHDT and YNNKEL (reference sequence). CDR3 length: 13 amino acids. CDR3 residues: CASSQGTFTLPYF. In DNA, the CDR3 is TGTGCCAGCAGCCAAGGTACTTTCACCCTCCCGTACTTC.

This chain joins TRBV19 and TRBJ1-1, with 8 bases lining up with TRBD1. With V trimmed by 8 bases and J by 2 bases, 10 bases remained unmatched. From germline, CDR1 is LNHDA and CDR2 SQIVND (reference sequence). The length of the CDR3 is 15 residues. The CDR3: CASRRAGGRNTEAFF. Written as DNA, the CDR3 is TGTGCCAGTCGTAGGGCAGGGGGCAGAAACACTGAAGCTTTCTTT.

V usage is TRBV6-5 and J usage is TRBJ2-2; TRBD1 agrees at 8 bases. This CDR3 is 15 amino acids long. The germline gives CDR1 MNHEY, CDR2 SVGAGI. The junction had 10 bases not matched to a gene; V was cut back by 6 bases and J by 7 bases. DNA for the CDR3: TGTGCCAGCAGGGTCGGCAGGGGGCTTGTCGGGGAGCTGTTTTTT. Translated: CASRVGRGLVGELFF.

This chain uses TRBV10-3 with TRBJ1-1, with D uncertain. The V end lost 6 bases, the J end lost 1 base, and 12 bases lay between the germline ends. The CDR3 is made up of 14 amino acids. CDR1 and CDR2 (germline): ENHRY, SYGVKD. The CDR3 bases are TGTGCCATCAGGGAAGGACGGGAGAACACTGAAGCTTTCTTT. This translates into CAIREGRENTEAFF.

V is TRBV11-2 and J is TRBJ2-7, with D tentatively TRBD2 (5 bases). Germline assignment: CDR1 SGHAT and CDR2 FQNNGV. The CDR3 runs 16 residues. V lost 0 bases to trimming and J lost 0 bases, with 12 bases between them. The DNA for the CDR3 is TGTGCCAGCAGCTTAGAAGCGGCCAGCCGCTCCTACGAGCAGTACTTC. This codes for CASSLEAASRSYEQYF.

This clone was observed a single time. The V and J genes are TRBV5-5 and TRBJ2-2; 8 nucleotides line up with TRBD2. The V segment lost 5 bases and the J segment 3 bases; nucleotides outside the gene matches: 12. The CDR3 is made up of 17 amino acids. The germline CDR1 and CDR2 sequences are SGHKS and YYEKEE (reference sequence). In DNA, the CDR3 is TGTGCCAGCAGTCCAAAGGGAGTAGCGGGATACACCGGGGAGCTGTTTTTT. Translated, it gives CASSPKGVAGYTGELFF.

The J gene is TRBJ1-4, the V gene TRBV19, with D possibly TRBD1 on 6 matching bases. Germline-derived CDR1 and CDR2 are LNHDA and SQIVND (reference sequence). The V gene lost 6 bases and the J gene lost 7 bases, with 15 bases spanning the gap. The CDR3 has 14 amino acids. The CDR3 loop reads CASRMGPTGEKLFF. The CDR3 coding sequence is TGTGCCAGTAGGATGGGTCCGACAGGTGAAAAACTGTTTTTT. Looking up the rest from reference TRBV19 and TRBJ1-4 gives the full variable domain: DGGITQSPKYLFRKEGQNVTLSCEQNLNHDAMYWYRQDPGQGLRLIYYSQIVNDFQKGDIAEGYSVSREKKESFPLTVTSAQKNPTAFYLCASRMGPTGEKLFFGSGTQLSVL.

The chain combines TRBV6-2 or TRBV6-3 with TRBJ2-5; 10 bases are shared with TRBD2. With 2 bases clipped from V and 0 bases from J, the junction kept 9 bases outside the gene matches. This CDR3 has 18 amino acids. Looked up from germline, CDR1 is MNHEY and CDR2 is SVGEGT. The CDR3 region is CASSYGTSVGKYQETQYF. The CDR3 DNA sequence: TGTGCCAGCAGTTACGGGACTAGCGTGGGGAAGTACCAAGAGACCCAGTACTTC.

The CDR3 sequence: CASSFGTGGRAFF. The CDR3 DNA reads as TGTGCCAGCAGTTTTGGGACAGGGGGTAGGGCTTTCTTT. The chain employs TRBV12-3 or TRBV12-4 and TRBJ1-1, with 11 positions matching TRBD1. The V gene end was trimmed by 3 bases and the J gene end by 11 bases; junction bases not matched to a gene: 5. The CDR3 loop spans 13 amino acids.

The V call is TRBV9, the J call TRBJ2-3; D possibly corresponds to TRBD2 (5 bases). The CDR3 has 14 residues. V lost 3 bases, J lost 5 bases, and 13 bases lay in between. The germline gives CDR1 SGDLS, CDR2 YYNGEE. CDR3 residues: CASSGTGVIDTQYF. CDR3 sequence (DNA): TGTGCCAGCAGCGGGACTGGGGTCATAGATACGCAGTATTTT.

This chain connects TRBV10-2 to TRBJ2-7; tentative D call: TRBD1 (5 bases). V was shortened by 4 bases and J by 1 base, with 11 bases between the two germline ends. In germline, CDR1 is WSHSY, CDR2 SAAADI. This CDR3 has 14 amino acids. The CDR3 sequence is CASSGGSPSYEQYF. The CDR3 nucleotides read TGCGCCAGCAGTGGGGGCTCGCCTTCCTACGAGCAGTACTTC.

CDR3 in amino acids: CASSLEQGADYGYTF. The DNA of the CDR3 is TGTGCCAGCAGCTTAGAACAGGGGGCGGACTATGGCTACACCTTC. The chain combines TRBV7-8 with TRBJ1-2; 9 bases map to TRBD1. CDR3 length: 15 amino acids. V lost 1 base to trimming and J lost 3 bases; unmatched junction nucleotides: 3. Germline-derived CDR1 and CDR2 are SGHVS and FQNEAQ.

The gene calls are TRBV7-9 and TRBJ2-7, with D tentatively TRBD1 (6 bases). Germline V gives CDR1 SEHNR, CDR2 FQNEAQ (reference sequence). V lost 1 base and J 2 bases, leaving 6 bases between the germline ends. The CDR3 totals 13 residues. The CDR3 coding sequence is TGTGCCAGCAGCTTAGGGGACACCTACGAGCAGTACTTC. Translating gives CASSLGDTYEQYF.

A single count supports this clone. The chain joins TRBV27 to TRBJ2-1, with 8 bases fitting TRBD1. V shed 6 bases, J shed 0 bases, and the junction held 16 bases outside the gene matches. This CDR3 region has 19 residues. The germline V gene has CDR1 MNHEY and CDR2 SMNVEV (reference sequence). Here the CDR3 DNA reads TGTGCCAGCAGCACGGGACAGGTCAAAGCACCCCGCTCCTACAATGAGCAGTTCTTC. Residues: CASSTGQVKAPRSYNEQFF.

This chain joins TRBV7-2 and TRBJ1-5, with D maybe TRBD1 (6 bases). Trimming took 0 bases from V and 5 from J, leaving 8 bases between them. CDR3 size: 14 residues. Germline V CDR1 and CDR2: SGHTA, FQGNSA. DNA of the CDR3: TGTGCCAGCAGCTTAGCGGCAGGGGATCAGCCCCAGCATTTT. Translating gives CASSLAAGDQPQHF.

This clone was counted once. The chain is built from TRBV7-9 and TRBJ1-2; 11 bases are a match to TRBD1. The germline CDR1 and CDR2 sequences are SEHNR and FQNEAQ (reference sequence). CDR3 size: 14 residues. V shed 8 bases and J 2 bases; nucleotides not matched to a gene: 4. CDR3: CASVRTGGNYGYTF. CDR3 coding DNA: TGTGCCAGCGTCAGGACAGGGGGCAACTATGGCTACACCTTC.

For the CDR3, the DNA is TGTGCCAGCACCGTCGACACCAACTATGGCTACACCTTC. It is translated as CASTVDTNYGYTF. The rearrangement links TRBV18 to TRBJ1-2; D call uncertain. The germline V gene has CDR1 KGHSH and CDR2 LQKENI. The V gene lost 8 bases and the J gene lost 2 bases, with 12 bases spanning the gap. This CDR3 spans 13 amino acids.

The gene calls are TRBV28 and TRBJ1-5; 9 nucleotides match TRBD1. The CDR3 extends over 17 amino acids. Germline CDR1 reads MDHEN; CDR2 reads SYDVKM. V was clipped by 6 bases and J by 2 bases; unmatched bases: 11. CDR3 loop: CASSYLQQGARNQPQHF. As DNA, the CDR3 is TGTGCCAGCAGCTATCTTCAACAGGGGGCCCGCAATCAGCCCCAGCATTTT.

V usage is TRBV6-1 and J usage is TRBJ2-3, with D perhaps matching TRBD2 (6 bases). Per the germline V gene, CDR1 is MNHNS and CDR2 is SASEGT. CDR3 length: 15 residues. Trimming left V 0 bases short and J 6 bases short, with 13 bases between. CDR3 amino acids: CASSEASGVVDTQYF. CDR3 DNA: TGTGCCAGCAGTGAAGCGTCGGGAGTGGTGGATACGCAGTATTTT.

This chain connects TRBV5-1 to TRBJ1-2, with TRBD1 matching 8 bases. Germline V gene data show CDR1 as SGHRS and CDR2 as YFSETQ. The V segment lost 0 bases and the J segment 9 bases; nucleotides outside the gene matches: 10. This CDR3 spans 15 amino acids. In DNA form, the CDR3 reads TGCGCCAGCAGCTTGGCCGAGGACAGGGTGTTAAGCTACACCTTC. Amino acids: CASSLAEDRVLSYTF.

This chain connects TRBV19 to TRBJ1-5, with D unclear. Germline CDR1 LNHDA, CDR2 SQIVND (reference sequence). Trimming stripped 9 bases from V and 11 bases from J, with 14 bases between. The CDR3 spans 11 residues. The DNA for the CDR3 is TGTGCCAGCAAGAGAGGATGGTCCCAGCATTTT. Protein sequence: CASKRGWSQHF.

This rearrangement joins TRBV6-5 to TRBJ2-2, with D perhaps TRBD2 (6 bases). Deletions cut 2 bases from V and 5 bases from J, with 9 bases between. Germline-derived CDR1 and CDR2 are MNHEY and SVGAGI. CDR3 length: 14 residues. CDR3 sequence reads: CASSYRGGTGELFF. CDR3 DNA sequence: TGTGCCAGCAGTTACAGGGGAGGAACCGGGGAGCTGTTTTTT.

The J gene is TRBJ2-2, the V gene TRBV18, with D possibly TRBD2 on 5 matching bases. V lost 3 bases and J lost 6, with 17 bases in between. Germline loops: CDR1 KGHSH, CDR2 LQKENI. The CDR3 spans 16 residues. The CDR3 region is CASSPRVTGVAGELFF. DNA of the CDR3: TGTGCCAGCTCACCCCGGGTAACCGGGGTAGCCGGGGAGCTGTTTTTT.

The chain couples TRBV30 to TRBJ1-2; weak D call: TRBD1 (6 bases). Per germline, CDR1 GTSNPN and CDR2 SVGIG (reference sequence). The V gene lost 3 bases and the J gene lost 6 bases, with 14 bases spanning the gap. There are 13 residues in the CDR3. The CDR3 loop is CAWRDNYRDGYTF. The CDR3 DNA reads TGTGCCTGGAGAGATAACTACAGGGATGGCTACACCTTC.

J is TRBJ1-1 and V is TRBV6-5, with unresolved D. The ends were cut back, 6 bases at V and 2 bases at J, with 7 bases in the middle. The CDR3 is made up of 12 amino acids. Germline V gene data show CDR1 as MNHEY and CDR2 as SVGAGI. The CDR3 DNA reads TGTGCCAGCAGCTTTGGCAACACTGAAGCTTTCTTT. This sequence encodes CASSFGNTEAFF.

The chain recombines TRBV15 with TRBJ2-7, with 10 bases lining up with TRBD2. Germline assignment: CDR1 LNHNV and CDR2 YYDKDF (reference sequence). The CDR3 has 16 amino acids. V lost 3 bases and J lost 6; bases outside the gene matches: 11. The DNA for the CDR3 is TGTGCCACCAGCAGTGGTCCTAGCGGGAGTTCCGCCGAGCAGTACTTC. It encodes CATSSGPSGSSAEQYF.

This chain joins TRBV10-3 and TRBJ2-3; 8 bases align to TRBD2. This CDR3 contains 15 residues. V was clipped by 6 bases and J by 3 bases; unmatched bases: 8. Germline V gene lookup returns CDR1 ENHRY and CDR2 SYGVKD. CDR3 sequence reads: CAIREGPGGTDTQYF. Here the CDR3 DNA reads TGTGCCATCAGGGAGGGTCCGGGGGGGACAGATACGCAGTATTTT.

The CDR3: CASSITPGYGYTF. CDR3 bases: TGTGCCAGCAGTATTACCCCAGGGTATGGCTACACCTTC. V gene TRBV7-9 combines with J gene TRBJ1-2; D may be TRBD1 (5 bases). V dropped 6 bases and J dropped 5 bases, with 13 bases sitting between them. The CDR3 totals 13 residues. The V gene's germline CDR1 is SEHNR and CDR2 FQNEAQ (reference sequence).

The chain combines TRBV2 with TRBJ2-5; 8 positions agree with TRBD1. V lost 8 bases to trimming and J lost 3 bases; unmatched junction nucleotides: 5. Per germline, CDR1 SNHLY and CDR2 FYNNEI. This CDR3 has 13 amino acids. CDR3 DNA: TGTGCCAGCGGGGGACAGGCTAAAGAGACCCAGTACTTC. This translates into CASGGQAKETQYF.

V usage is TRBV6-5 and J usage is TRBJ2-2; D might be TRBD2 (6 bases). Per the germline V gene, CDR1 is MNHEY and CDR2 is SVGAGI. Trimming removed 7 bases from V and 1 base from J, with 13 bases in between. The CDR3 sequence is 15 residues long. The chain's CDR3 is CASKLAGLNTGELFF. In nucleotides, the CDR3 is TGTGCCAGCAAGTTGGCGGGGCTGAACACCGGGGAGCTGTTTTTT.

The CDR3 nucleotides read TGTGCCAGCAGCCTAACCCCAGATACGCAGTATTTT. As protein: CASSLTPDTQYF. V is TRBV11-2 and J is TRBJ2-3, with D unresolved. Trimming left V 5 bases short and J 4 bases short, with 7 bases between. CDR1 SGHAT and CDR2 FQNNGV come from the germline V gene. The CDR3 consists of 12 residues.